What follows are 30 T cell receptor beta chains derived from one specimen sequenced in a study of response to subunit inactivated influenza vaccine (dated by TCRdb to the late 2010s). The library was prepared using RT-PCR. For sequencing, an Illumina HiSeq 2500 was employed. TCRdb passed the public sequencing reads through fastp at Q25 and MiXCR, retaining productive beta sequences. Here each entry gathers all rows of one CDR3 protein and keeps the most common genes and DNA. The sample records around 530,000 distinct CDR3 sequences, 15% to 20% of which are singletons. The leading ten clones occupy approximately 3% of the sample. The sequences come from CD4+ T cells sorted from PBMCs, collected roughly 24 months after vaccination. These receptors originate from a man aged 50 to 69 who received an inactivated influenza vaccine. Donor details come from another sample of the same person, matched by shared clones.

This clonotype has a handful of counts. V is TRBV20-1 and J is TRBJ2-1, with D unresolved. V lost 3 bases and J 3 bases, leaving 21 bases between the germline ends. CDR1 is DFQATT, CDR2 SNEGSKA, per germline (reference sequence). The CDR3 length is 17 residues. CDR3 protein: CSARRRYHSSNYNEQFF. In DNA form, the CDR3 reads TGCAGTGCTAGGAGACGGTATCACAGCTCGAACTACAATGAGCAGTTCTTC.

This clonotype was detected only a few times. The V and J genes are TRBV6-2 or TRBV6-3 and TRBJ1-1; weak D call: TRBD1 (5 bases). Germline V gives CDR1 MNHEY, CDR2 SVGEGT. V lost 3 bases and J 5 bases, leaving 25 bases between the germline ends. CDR3 length: 18 residues. The CDR3 sequence is CASSYNVRDGKGETEAFF. The CDR3 DNA sequence: TGTGCCAGCAGTTATAATGTCCGGGACGGAAAAGGGGAAACTGAAGCTTTCTTT.

Of note for this clonotype: This clone may be a read error of a much larger clone one base away. The chain recombines TRBV29-1 with TRBJ2-1; D is possibly TRBD1 (6 bases). Germline assignment: CDR1 SQVTM and CDR2 ANQGSEA. This CDR3 has 14 amino acids. CDR3 sequence: CGVEDRSLYNEQFF. DNA for the CDR3: TGCGGCGTTGAGGACAGAAGCCTGTACAATGAGCAGTTCTTC.

The chain joins TRBV14 to TRBJ2-1; 12 bases match TRBD2. CDR1 and CDR2 (germline): SGHDN, FVKESK. The CDR3 length is 16 residues. The V segment lost 4 bases and the J segment 7 bases; nucleotides outside the gene matches: 8. The DNA for the CDR3 is TGTGCCAGCAGCCCCTACCACACTAGCGGGAGGAATGAGCAGTTCTTC. This gives the protein CASSPYHTSGRNEQFF.

J is TRBJ1-4 and V is TRBV10-2; perhaps TRBD1 as D (6 bases). This CDR3 has 14 residues. The V end lost 4 bases, the J end lost 4 bases, and 10 bases lay between the germline ends. Germline V lookup: CDR1 WSHSY, CDR2 SAAADI. The CDR3 sequence is CASSGTALNEKLFF. DNA of the CDR3: TGCGCCAGCAGTGGGACAGCCCTTAATGAAAAACTGTTTTTT.

This clonotype turned up a few times. The chain uses TRBV12-3 or TRBV12-4 and TRBJ2-7; 13 positions agree with TRBD2. The CDR3 has 16 residues. Trimming cost V 5 bases and J 7 bases; bases outside gene matches: 11. The CDR3 bases are TGTGCCAGCAGTCGAGACGGGACTAGCGGGGAGTGGGAGCAGTACTTC. It translates to CASSRDGTSGEWEQYF.

There are a few counts of this clonotype. Germline and junction disagree at one end, which may indicate a read error. The rearrangement joins TRBV5-1 to TRBJ2-3; 7 positions agree with TRBD1. There are 15 residues in the CDR3. Germline-derived CDR1 and CDR2 are SGHRS and YFSETQ. The CDR3 region has the DNA TGCGCCAGCAGCTCGACAGGGTTGGTTTCAGAGACGCAGTATTTT. It yields the protein CASSSTGLVSETQYF. The full variable domain, its missing parts supplied by reference TRBV5-1 and TRBJ2-3, is KAGVTQTPRYLIKTRGQQVTLSCSPISGHRSVSWYQQTPGQGLQFLFEYFSETQRNKGNFPGRFSGRQFSNSRSEMNVSTLELGDSALYLCASSSTGLVSETQYFGPGTRLTVL.

In this sample, this clonotype turned up many times. The chain couples TRBV20-1 to TRBJ1-5; the D is unclear. Per the germline V gene, CDR1 is DFQATT and CDR2 is SNEGSKA (reference sequence). Deletions cut 0 bases from V and 4 bases from J, with 10 bases between. There are 14 residues in the CDR3. The CDR3 here is CSARDPYRNQPQHF. The CDR3, as DNA: TGCAGTGCTAGAGATCCCTACCGAAATCAGCCCCAGCATTTT.

This clonotype is a singleton in its sample. The chain employs TRBV11-1 and TRBJ2-2; the D gene is possibly TRBD2 (6 bases). With 4 bases removed from V and 0 bases from J, the gap between germline ends came to 18 bases. This CDR3 has 18 amino acids. CDR1 is SGHAT, CDR2 FQDESV, per germline (reference sequence). DNA of the CDR3: TGTGCCAGCAGCTCGATAAAGACAGCGGGCGCGAACACCGGGGAGCTGTTTTTT. This encodes CASSSIKTAGANTGELFF.

The CDR3 loop reads CSAAPATGTSGTQYF. CDR3 bases: TGCAGTGCCGCCCCGGCGACAGGGACCTCCGGTACGCAGTATTTT. J is TRBJ2-3 and V is TRBV20-1, with 7 bases identical to TRBD1. There are 15 residues in the CDR3. Germline CDR1 reads DFQATT; CDR2 reads SNEGSKA (reference sequence). V lost 6 bases and J lost 8; bases outside the gene matches: 17.

This clonotype has ten or more counts. This sequence joins TRBV14 and TRBJ1-6; D ambiguous. Trimming took 7 bases from V and 10 from J, leaving 11 bases between them. CDR3 size: 12 residues. Germline CDR1 SGHDN, CDR2 FVKESK. In nucleotides, the CDR3 is TGTGCCAGCAACAAAGGTGGCTCACCCCTCCACTTT. Translation: CASNKGGSPLHF.

The chain recombines TRBV9 with TRBJ2-5; 7 bases map to TRBD1. The CDR3 runs 15 residues. With 3 bases clipped from V and 2 bases from J, the junction kept 7 bases outside the gene matches. From germline, CDR1 is SGDLS and CDR2 YYNGEE. The CDR3 region is CASSEGTEVQETQYF. CDR3 bases: TGTGCCAGCAGCGAGGGGACAGAGGTGCAAGAGACCCAGTACTTC.

This clonotype was seen only a few times. The chain combines TRBV12-3 or TRBV12-4 with TRBJ1-6; D is ambiguous. Trimming left V 6 bases short and J 6 bases short, with 15 bases between. The CDR3 has 15 residues. The CDR3 nucleotides are TGTGCCAGCAGCTCGGACCTCGCGGGTAATTCACCCCTCCACTTT. Its translation: CASSSDLAGNSPLHF.

The sample holds many counts of this clonotype. The chain recombines TRBV5-1 with TRBJ2-1; D is ambiguous. The germline CDR1 and CDR2 sequences are SGHRS and YFSETQ. The CDR3 is made up of 13 amino acids. The V end lost 2 bases, the J end lost 7 bases, and 10 bases lay between the germline ends. CDR3 region: CASSFAFENEQFF. The CDR3 DNA follows: TGCGCCAGCAGCTTCGCTTTCGAGAATGAGCAGTTCTTC.

The CDR3 loop reads CASRYGRVPEAFF. CDR3 bases: TGTGCCAGCAGATACGGACGGGTGCCTGAAGCTTTCTTT. This chain uses TRBV6-6 with TRBJ1-1; D uncertain. Germline V CDR1 and CDR2: MNHNY, SVGAGI (reference sequence). The CDR3 loop spans 13 amino acids. The V end lost 6 bases, the J end lost 6 bases, and 14 bases lay between the germline ends.

This clonotype was detected ten times or more. The rearrangement links TRBV19 to TRBJ2-7; D is undetermined. The CDR3 is made up of 13 amino acids. V lost 5 bases and J lost 0, with 8 bases in between. The germline V gene has CDR1 LNHDA and CDR2 SQIVND (reference sequence). Here the CDR3 DNA reads TGTGCCAGTAGTGCAACGGTCTCCTACGAGCAGTACTTC. Translated: CASSATVSYEQYF. Complete variable domain (other parts from reference TRBV19 and TRBJ2-7): DGGITQSPKYLFRKEGQNVTLSCEQNLNHDAMYWYRQDPGQGLRLIYYSQIVNDFQKGDIAEGYSVSREKKESFPLTVTSAQKNPTAFYLCASSATVSYEQYFGPGTRLTVT.

This clonotype turned up a few times. The chain carries TRBV20-1 and TRBJ2-7, with 9 bases matching TRBD2. Trimming removed 1 base from V and 5 bases from J; junction bases left unmatched: 12. CDR1 and CDR2 (germline): DFQATT, SNEGSKA (reference sequence). The CDR3 extends over 16 amino acids. CDR3 nucleotides: TGCAGTGCTAGAGGAGCTAGCGGGGCCCTACTACACGAGCAGTACTTC. It is translated as CSARGASGALLHEQYF.

This clonotype came up many times. The chain joins TRBV29-1 to TRBJ2-5, with D possibly matching TRBD2 (5 bases). Trimming took 7 bases from V and 5 from J, leaving 11 bases between them. Germline assignment: CDR1 SQVTM and CDR2 ANQGSEA. The CDR3 runs to 11 residues. The CDR3 nucleotides are TGCAGCGGAGGGCGTAGGGAGACCCAGTACTTC. Encoded protein: CSGGRRETQYF.

The chain combines TRBV7-6 with TRBJ2-1, with 8 bases aligning to TRBD2. Germline V gives CDR1 SGHVS, CDR2 FNYEAQ. This CDR3 has 12 residues. Trimming at V came to 5 bases and at J to 10 bases, leaving 4 bases not matched to a gene. CDR3 residues: CASSITSGEQFF. CDR3 nucleotide sequence: TGTGCCAGCAGCATCACTAGCGGAGAGCAGTTCTTC.

Here the CDR3 DNA reads TGCGCCAGCAGCTTGAAGGAGTCTGGAAACACCATATATTTT. This sequence encodes CASSLKESGNTIYF. The chain has TRBV5-1 and TRBJ1-3, with D hard to call. V was clipped by 1 base and J by 1 base, with 6 bases between them. This CDR3 comprises 14 residues. Germline assignment: CDR1 SGHRS and CDR2 YFSETQ.

In DNA form, the CDR3 reads TGTGCCAGCAGTTTTTTCAGAAACACCGGGGAGCTGTTTTTT. Amino acid sequence: CASSFFRNTGELFF. The chain is built from TRBV27 and TRBJ2-2, with D unclear. This CDR3 is built from 14 residues. Trimming removed 3 bases from V and 2 bases from J, with 7 bases in between. Germline V lookup: CDR1 MNHEY, CDR2 SMNVEV (reference sequence).

In this sample, this clonotype turned up a few times. This chain connects TRBV29-1 to TRBJ2-7, with D hard to call. Trimming removed 7 bases at V and 6 bases at J, with 22 bases between. The CDR3 is 14 amino acids. Per germline, CDR1 SQVTM and CDR2 ANQGSEA. In DNA, the CDR3 is TGCAGCGCTGGTCGTAGTACGGAGTCACCCGAGCAGTACTTC. It encodes CSAGRSTESPEQYF.

The chain is built from TRBV20-1 and TRBJ2-1, with 8 bases matching TRBD1. This CDR3 region has 15 residues. Germline V lookup: CDR1 DFQATT, CDR2 SNEGSKA (reference sequence). J gave up 2 bases and V 5 bases, and 8 bases lay outside the gene matches. In DNA, the CDR3 is TGCAGTGCTGGACGACAGGGGAGGACCTACAATGAGCAGTTCTTC. Residues: CSAGRQGRTYNEQFF.

The rearrangement links TRBV12-3 or TRBV12-4 to TRBJ1-2; D is unclear. Trimming removed 7 bases at V and 0 bases at J, with 12 bases between. The CDR3 has 14 residues. The CDR3 loop reads CASTWAPSNYGYTF. In DNA, the CDR3 is TGTGCCAGCACCTGGGCCCCCTCTAACTATGGCTACACCTTC.

This clonotype was observed a handful of times. The rearrangement joins TRBV6-1 to TRBJ1-2; D not certain. This CDR3 comprises 14 residues. V shed 1 base and J shed 0 bases, with 6 bases lying between them. The V gene's germline CDR1 is MNHNS and CDR2 SASEGT. The CDR3 reads CASSEVGPNYGYTF. The CDR3 DNA is TGTGCCAGCAGTGAAGTAGGACCTAACTATGGCTACACCTTC.

This clonotype was found a few times. J is TRBJ2-7 and V is TRBV20-1; unclear D gene. Germline values: CDR1 DFQATT, CDR2 SNEGSKA (reference sequence). The CDR3 length is 15 residues. Trimming left V 0 bases short and J 2 bases short, with 14 bases between. The CDR3: CSARDSSDLPYEQYF. The CDR3 DNA reads TGCAGTGCTAGAGATAGCTCCGACCTCCCCTACGAGCAGTACTTC.

The sample holds many counts of this clonotype. V is TRBV28 and J is TRBJ2-7; D gene uncertain. Germline CDR1 reads MDHEN; CDR2 reads SYDVKM. This CDR3 is built from 11 residues. Trimming left V 7 bases short and J 4 bases short, with 8 bases between. The CDR3 nucleotides read TGTGCCAGCAACTCATTTTACGAGCAGTACTTC. This encodes CASNSFYEQYF.

This sequence joins TRBV3-1 and TRBJ2-7, with D possibly called TRBD1 or TRBD2 (6 bases each). This CDR3 has 14 amino acids. The germline gives CDR1 LGHDT, CDR2 YNNKEL (reference sequence). Trimming pared 3 bases from V and 4 bases from J, leaving 13 bases between. CDR3 nucleotide sequence: TGTGCCAGCAGCCACCTCGGGGGCGAGTACGAGCAGTACTTC. Translating gives CASSHLGGEYEQYF.

The gene calls are TRBV6-1 and TRBJ1-2; TRBD1 aligns across 7 bases. CDR3 length: 13 amino acids. Germline V gene sequence: CDR1 MNHNS, CDR2 SASEGT. V was clipped by 4 bases and J by 3 bases; unmatched bases: 2. CDR3 loop: CASSVTGDYGYTF. The DNA for the CDR3 is TGTGCCAGCAGTGTTACAGGGGACTATGGCTACACCTTC.

There are a few counts of this clonotype. The chain carries TRBV5-6 and TRBJ2-5, with TRBD2 matching over 11 bases. V dropped 1 base and J dropped 5; count of bases not matched to a gene: 7. The CDR3 contains 16 residues. Germline CDR1 and CDR2: SGHDT and YYEEEE. CDR3 residues: CASSLLLAGDRETQYF. For the CDR3, the DNA is TGTGCCAGCAGCTTGTTACTAGCGGGAGACCGGGAGACCCAGTACTTC.